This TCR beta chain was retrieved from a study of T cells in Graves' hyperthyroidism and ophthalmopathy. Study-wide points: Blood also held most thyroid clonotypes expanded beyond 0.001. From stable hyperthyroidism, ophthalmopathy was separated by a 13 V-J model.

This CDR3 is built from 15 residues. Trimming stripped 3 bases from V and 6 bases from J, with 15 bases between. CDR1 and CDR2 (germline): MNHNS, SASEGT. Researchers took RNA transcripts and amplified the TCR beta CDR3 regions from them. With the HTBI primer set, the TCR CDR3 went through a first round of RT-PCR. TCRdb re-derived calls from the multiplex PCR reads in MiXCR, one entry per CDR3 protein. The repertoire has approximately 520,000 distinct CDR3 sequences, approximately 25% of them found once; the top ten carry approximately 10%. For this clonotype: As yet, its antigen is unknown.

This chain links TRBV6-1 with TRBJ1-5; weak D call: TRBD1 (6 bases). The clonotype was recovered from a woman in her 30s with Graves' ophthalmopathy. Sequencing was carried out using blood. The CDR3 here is CASSERVGGGQPQHF. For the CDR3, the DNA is TGTGCCAGCAGTGAGAGGGTAGGGGGAGGTCAGCCCCAGCATTTT.